This is a list of T cell receptor beta chains from one sample in a study of T cell changes during pregnancy in multiple sclerosis. The data were produced by immunoSEQ multiplex PCR, yet TCRdb's version contains in-frame clones alone and is incomplete. Of tens of thousands of clones in the sample, almost 90% were seen once. The sequenced sample was peripheral blood, obtained after pregnancy. Receptors originate from a female donor in good health, enrolled as a control in a pregnancy study. Both conserved end residues are part of each CDR3. The order of the fields is CDR3 length, V gene, D gene, J gene, clone size, CDR3 protein, CDR3 DNA. D genes are given only for firm matches. Clone size is shown for a subset of rows, as once, few, many or a class of expanded clone.

17	TRBV27	TRBD1	TRBJ2-7	-	CASSPGQGLPQAYEQYF	TGTGCCAGCAGTCCCGGACAGGGGCTGCCCCAGGCATACGAGCAGTACTTC
14	TRBV2	-	TRBJ1-1	once	CASSPQGRNTEAFF	TGTGCCAGCAGTCCACAGGGTCGGAACACTGAAGCTTTCTTT
13	TRBV7-9	TRBD1	TRBJ1-1	-	CASSPLGTAEAFF	TGTGCCAGCAGCCCCTTAGGGACAGCTGAAGCTTTCTTT
13	TRBV4-1	-	TRBJ2-7	-	CASSLAASYEQYF	TGCGCCAGCAGCCTGGCCGCCTCCTACGAGCAGTACTTC
14	TRBV11-3	-	TRBJ1-1	-	CASSFGQGNTEAFF	TGTGCCAGCAGCTTCGGTCAGGGGAACACTGAAGCTTTCTTT
11	TRBV6-1	-	TRBJ2-7	-	CASTRGGEQYF	TGTGCCAGCACTCGGGGAGGCGAGCAGTACTTC
15	TRBV4-3	-	TRBJ2-1	few	CASSRGWGPYNEQFF	TGCGCCAGCAGCCGAGGGTGGGGGCCCTACAATGAGCAGTTCTTC
16	TRBV6-6	TRBD1	TRBJ1-1	-	CASSRRQGTENTEAFF	TGTGCCAGCAGCCGAAGACAGGGGACAGAAAACACTGAAGCTTTCTTT
14	TRBV27	-	TRBJ1-2	-	CASTSTRGYYGYTF	TGTGCCAGCACTTCTACCAGGGGATACTATGGCTACACCTTC
14	TRBV19	-	TRBJ2-7	-	CASSTQRASYEQYF	TGTGCCAGTAGTACCCAGCGGGCCAGCTACGAGCAGTACTTC
13	TRBV7-2	TRBD2	TRBJ2-5	-	CASSFGGGETQYF	TGTGCCAGCAGCTTCGGCGGGGGAGAGACCCAGTACTTC
17	TRBV5-4	TRBD2	TRBJ2-3	-	CASSPGTRRGSTDTQYF	TGTGCCAGCAGCCCCGGGACTAGGCGGGGGAGCACAGATACGCAGTATTTT
14	TRBV25-1	TRBD1	TRBJ1-1	-	CASSGTGDVTEAFF	TGTGCCAGCAGTGGGACAGGGGACGTCACTGAAGCTTTCTTT
14	TRBV6-5	-	TRBJ2-7	few	CASRPPEPPREQYF	TGTGCCAGCAGGCCCCCGGAGCCGCCACGCGAGCAGTACTTC
13	TRBV27	-	TRBJ2-2	-	CASSPNSAGELFF	TGTGCCAGCAGCCCGAATTCGGCCGGGGAGCTGTTTTTT
14	TRBV11-2	-	TRBJ2-7	-	CASSLSWQIYEQYF	TGTGCCAGCAGCCTCTCTTGGCAGATCTACGAGCAGTACTTC
15	TRBV6-5	TRBD1	TRBJ1-5	-	CASSPGTGEGQPQHF	TGTGCCAGCAGTCCCGGGACAGGGGAAGGTCAGCCCCAGCATTTT
16	TRBV7-2	TRBD2	TRBJ2-3	-	CASSSHTGGPTDTQYF	TGTGCCAGCAGCTCCCATACGGGAGGTCCCACAGATACGCAGTATTTT
15	TRBV4-1	TRBD2	TRBJ2-1	-	CASSQSWTSGMEQFF	TGCGCCAGCAGCCAATCCTGGACTAGCGGTATGGAGCAGTTCTTC
15	TRBV7-8	-	TRBJ1-1	-	CASSLIVSTNTEAFF	TGTGCCAGCAGCTTAATAGTCTCCACGAACACTGAAGCTTTCTTT
14	TRBV6-5	TRBD1	TRBJ1-2	-	CASSYSGQGNSYTF	TGTGCCAGCAGTTACTCCGGACAGGGAAATAGCTACACCTTC
14	TRBV5-1	-	TRBJ2-7	-	CASSLGGSSYEQYF	TGCGCCAGCAGCTTGGGGGGCTCCTCCTACGAGCAGTACTTC
16	TRBV19	TRBD2	TRBJ2-3	-	CASSQGLAGGIDTQYF	TGTGCCAGTAGTCAGGGACTAGCGGGGGGAATAGATACGCAGTATTTT
13	TRBV13	TRBD1	TRBJ1-4	-	CASSLDRGEKLFF	TGTGCCAGCAGCTTAGACAGGGGTGAAAAACTGTTTTTT
15	TRBV2	-	TRBJ2-2	-	CASPPASALPGELFF	TGTGCCAGCCCACCCGCCTCCGCGTTACCGGGGGAGCTGTTTTTT
15	TRBV5-1	TRBD1	TRBJ2-7	-	CASSPPTGGFHEQYF	TGCGCCAGCAGCCCCCCCACAGGGGGCTTTCACGAGCAGTACTTC
13	TRBV2	-	TRBJ1-1	-	CASRQGLNTEAFF	TGTGCCAGCAGACAGGGCCTGAACACTGAAGCTTTCTTT
13	TRBV5-1	-	TRBJ1-5	-	CASSLVNNQPQHF	TGCGCCAGCAGCTTGGTCAACAATCAGCCCCAGCATTTT
15	TRBV2	TRBD2	TRBJ2-1	-	CASRRGTSGNNEQFF	TGTGCCAGCAGGAGGGGGACTAGCGGGAACAATGAGCAGTTCTTC
16	TRBV13	TRBD2	TRBJ2-1	-	CASSRSTSGSSNEQFF	TGTGCCAGCAGCCGTTCCACTAGCGGGAGTAGCAATGAGCAGTTCTTC
14	TRBV27	-	TRBJ1-2	-	CASSSDRILAGYTF	TGTGCCAGCAGTTCAGACAGGATCTTAGCTGGCTACACCTTC
15	TRBV30	-	TRBJ2-7	-	CAWGISQGATYEQYF	TGTGCCTGGGGGATCTCACAGGGAGCCACCTACGAGCAGTACTTC
12	TRBV18	-	TRBJ1-6	-	CASSPPSRALHF	TGTGCCAGCTCACCACCTTCCCGGGCCCTCCACTTT
12	TRBV29-1	-	TRBJ2-7	once	CSVGPSSYEQYF	TGCAGCGTTGGCCCTAGCTCCTACGAGCAGTACTTC
13	TRBV7-9	-	TRBJ2-7	-	CASSLTGFYEQYF	TGTGCCAGCAGCTTAACAGGGTTCTACGAGCAGTACTTC
13	TRBV6-1	-	TRBJ2-2	-	CASAREGTGELFF	TGTGCCAGCGCGCGGGAAGGGACCGGGGAGCTGTTTTTT
13	TRBV11-2	-	TRBJ1-1	once	CASSSLGNTEAFF	TGTGCCAGCAGCTCCCTAGGTAACACTGAAGCTTTCTTT